These 32 T cell receptor beta chains were all obtained from the same sample, sequenced in a study of T cell changes during pregnancy in multiple sclerosis. Method: immunoSEQ multiplex PCR; TCRdb's copy keeps in-frame clones and lacks some. The table records about 36,000 clones, 85% to 95% of them present only once. The sample taken for sequencing was PBMCs (not recorded whether the cells were cultured). Every receptor here comes from a female donor with multiple sclerosis, enrolled in a pregnancy study.

The chain has TRBV5-1 and TRBJ2-1; unclear D gene. Germline V gene data show CDR1 as SGHRS and CDR2 as YFSETQ. V shed 0 bases and J shed 2 bases, with 9 bases lying between them. There are 15 residues in the CDR3. The CDR3 nucleotides are TGCGCCAGCAGCTTGGTATTAGATACCTACAATGAGCAGTTCTTC. The encoded protein is CASSLVLDTYNEQFF.

This clone was counted a single time. This chain links TRBV30 with TRBJ2-1; maybe TRBD1 (6 bases). The germline V gene has CDR1 GTSNPN and CDR2 SVGIG (reference sequence). Trimming removed 7 bases at V and 5 bases at J, with 12 bases between. The CDR3 consists of 12 residues. The CDR3 loop is CAYYTGNNEQFF. Written as DNA, the CDR3 is TGTGCCTACTATACAGGGAACAATGAGCAGTTCTTC.

This rearrangement joins TRBV30 to TRBJ1-3; D perhaps matches TRBD1 (5 bases). Per the germline V gene, CDR1 is GTSNPN and CDR2 is SVGIG (reference sequence). This CDR3 spans 13 amino acids. V was shortened by 1 base and J by 4 bases, with 8 bases between the two germline ends. The CDR3 loop reads CAWSGGAGNTIYF. The CDR3 region has the DNA TGTGCCTGGAGTGGAGGGGCCGGAAACACCATATATTTT.

A remark on this clone: Different DNA sequences within this sample yield the same CDR3. This sequence joins TRBV2 and TRBJ1-2; the D is unclear. Trimming removed 0 bases from V and 2 bases from J, with 1 base in between. Germline CDR1 is SNHLY and CDR2 is FYNNEI. The CDR3 spans 12 residues. This chain's CDR3 is CASSEANYGYTF. The CDR3 DNA reads as TGTGCCAGCAGTGAAGCCAACTATGGCTACACCTTC.

The V gene is TRBV20-1, the J gene TRBJ2-1; D is ambiguous. Germline V lookup: CDR1 DFQATT, CDR2 SNEGSKA (reference sequence). CDR3 length equals 11 residues. V dropped 5 bases and J dropped 7 bases, with 9 bases sitting between them. CDR3 sequence reads: CSAGMKNEQFF. Written as DNA, the CDR3 is TGCAGTGCTGGAATGAAAAATGAGCAGTTCTTC.

J is TRBJ1-5 and V is TRBV6-6, with D tentatively TRBD1 (5 bases). The CDR3 runs to 12 residues. CDR1 MNHNY and CDR2 SVGAGI come from the germline V gene (reference sequence). The ends were cut back, 8 bases at V and 7 bases at J, with 12 bases in the middle. This CDR3 reads CASWGYGQPQHF. For the CDR3, the DNA is TGTGCCAGCTGGGGGTATGGACAGCCCCAGCATTTT.

This chain uses TRBV6-4 with TRBJ2-6; D unresolved. The germline V gene encodes CDR1 MRHNA and CDR2 SNTAGT. This CDR3 has 14 residues. V was clipped by 5 bases and J by 0 bases, with 5 bases between them. The CDR3 nucleotides are TGTGCCAGCAGTAAGGACTCTGGGGCCAACGTCCTGACTTTC. As protein: CASSKDSGANVLTF.

The CDR3: CAWSVRRDYGYTF. CDR3 bases: TGTGCCTGGAGTGTACGTAGAGACTATGGCTACACCTTC. The chain carries TRBV30 and TRBJ1-2; D ambiguous. Trimming took off 0 bases at V and 3 bases at J, with 8 bases between the two ends. Germline V gene sequence: CDR1 GTSNPN, CDR2 SVGIG (reference sequence). This CDR3 contains 13 residues.

V is TRBV27 and J is TRBJ2-7, with 9 nucleotides matching TRBD1. The CDR3 covers 17 residues. Trimming took 0 bases from V and 4 from J; bases not matched to a gene: 10. The germline gives CDR1 MNHEY, CDR2 SMNVEV (reference sequence). The CDR3 loop is CASSLSGGQGILYEQYF. The CDR3 DNA follows: TGTGCCAGCAGTTTATCAGGCGGACAGGGGATTTTATACGAGCAGTACTTC.

The V gene is TRBV30, the J gene TRBJ2-1; 12 bases are a match to TRBD2. The CDR3 is made up of 17 amino acids. CDR1 is GTSNPN, CDR2 SVGIG, per germline (reference sequence). The V segment lost 4 bases and the J segment 4 bases; nucleotides outside the gene matches: 11. The CDR3 reads CAWNLAGGPSRYNEQFF. The CDR3 DNA follows: TGTGCCTGGAATCTAGCGGGAGGGCCATCTAGATACAATGAGCAGTTCTTC.

The V and J genes are TRBV28 and TRBJ2-7, with TRBD2 matching over 7 bases. V shed 6 bases, J shed 4 bases, and the junction held 15 bases outside the gene matches. The CDR3 runs 16 residues. The germline CDR1 and CDR2 sequences are MDHEN and SYDVKM. The CDR3 here is CASRTSITGGVYEQYF. CDR3 DNA sequence: TGTGCCAGCAGGACATCAATAACGGGAGGAGTGTACGAGCAGTACTTC. The full variable domain, in which reference TRBV28 and TRBJ2-7 provide the parts outside the CDR3, is DVKVTQSSRYLVKRTGEKVFLECVQDMDHENMFWYRQDPGLGLRLIYFSYDVKMKEKGDIPEGYSVSREKKERFSLILESASTNQTSMYLCASRTSITGGVYEQYFGPGTRLTVT.

The chain has TRBV28 and TRBJ1-1, with D perhaps matching TRBD1 (6 bases). The length of the CDR3 is 14 residues. With 4 bases removed from V and 3 bases from J, the gap between germline ends came to 12 bases. Germline V CDR1 and CDR2: MDHEN, SYDVKM. The CDR3: CASSSPGHDTEAFF. Written as DNA, the CDR3 is TGTGCCAGCAGTTCTCCGGGACACGACACTGAAGCTTTCTTT.

The gene calls are TRBV5-6 and TRBJ2-7; 13 nucleotides match TRBD2. V trimming: 4 bases; J trimming: 0 bases; junction bases outside the gene matches: 7. CDR3 size: 17 residues. Per germline, CDR1 SGHDT and CDR2 YYEEEE. The CDR3 DNA is TGTGCCAGCAGCAGAAGGACTAGCGGGAGTTACTCCTACGAGCAGTACTTC. Its protein product is CASSRRTSGSYSYEQYF.

The chain is built from TRBV7-4 and TRBJ2-2; 14 bases line up with TRBD2. The CDR3 has 18 residues. Germline assignment: CDR1 SGHVT and CDR2 SQSDAQ. The V gene end was trimmed by 2 bases and the J gene end by 4 bases; junction bases not matched to a gene: 6. CDR3 nucleotide sequence: TGTGCCAGCAGCTTATGGACTAGCGGGAGGAATAGCACCGGGGAGCTGTTTTTT. Amino acids: CASSLWTSGRNSTGELFF.

The chain has TRBV30 and TRBJ1-1; no clear D. Germline CDR1 GTSNPN, CDR2 SVGIG (reference sequence). Trimming removed 1 base from V and 3 bases from J, with 9 bases in between. This CDR3 is built from 13 residues. The CDR3 nucleotides are TGTGCCTGGAGTGATGTGGCCGACACTGAAGCTTTCTTT. Amino acids: CAWSDVADTEAFF.

V is TRBV5-1 and J is TRBJ1-1; 10 positions match TRBD1. The CDR3 has 14 amino acids. Germline V gene lookup returns CDR1 SGHRS and CDR2 YFSETQ. Trimming at V came to 4 bases and at J to 3 bases, leaving 3 bases not matched to a gene. CDR3 in amino acids: CASSGDRGHTEAFF. CDR3 in DNA: TGCGCCAGCAGCGGGGACAGGGGTCACACTGAAGCTTTCTTT.

The chain links TRBV7-9 to TRBJ2-3, with 9 positions matching TRBD1. Germline-derived CDR1 and CDR2 are SEHNR and FQNEAQ (reference sequence). The CDR3 sequence is 18 residues long. The V and J ends lost 2 bases and 0 bases, in that order; junction bases with no gene match: 9. CDR3 region: CASSLKLPGQGSTDTQYF. The DNA for the CDR3 is TGTGCCAGCAGCTTAAAACTACCGGGACAGGGAAGCACAGATACGCAGTATTTT.

The chain carries TRBV30 and TRBJ2-7; D perhaps matches TRBD2 (7 bases). The CDR3 spans 14 residues. The germline V and J ends were trimmed by 2 bases and 3 bases, with 14 bases remaining between them. The germline V gene has CDR1 GTSNPN and CDR2 SVGIG (reference sequence). Here the CDR3 reads CAWSRGGYGYEQYF. CDR3 in DNA: TGTGCCTGGAGTCGCGGGGGCTATGGCTACGAGCAGTACTTC.

The V and J genes are TRBV27 and TRBJ2-7; D is uncertain. The CDR3 runs 13 residues. The germline V gene has CDR1 MNHEY and CDR2 SMNVEV (reference sequence). Trimming left V 6 bases short and J 2 bases short, with 11 bases between. The CDR3, as DNA: TGTGCCAGCAGCAAAAACACCGCCTACGAGCAGTACTTC. This sequence encodes CASSKNTAYEQYF.

This clone has a single count. V usage is TRBV2 and J usage is TRBJ1-1; no reliable D call. This CDR3 comprises 13 residues. V lost 5 bases to trimming and J lost 1 base, with 8 bases between them. Germline assignment: CDR1 SNHLY and CDR2 FYNNEI. The CDR3 DNA follows: TGTGCCAGCAGTTACGACGGGAACACTGAAGCTTTCTTT. Its translation: CASSYDGNTEAFF.

This chain connects TRBV5-4 to TRBJ2-7, with TRBD1 as a possible D gene (6 bases). Germline V gene data show CDR1 as SGHNT and CDR2 as YYREEE (reference sequence). The CDR3 is made up of 15 amino acids. The V end lost 0 bases, the J end lost 2 bases, and 12 bases lay between the germline ends. CDR3 protein: CASSLGWTDPYEQYF. CDR3 nucleotides: TGTGCCAGCAGCTTGGGGTGGACAGACCCCTACGAGCAGTACTTC.

The rearrangement joins TRBV5-1 to TRBJ1-2, with D possibly matching TRBD1 (5 bases). Looked up from germline, CDR1 is SGHRS and CDR2 is YFSETQ. V shed 4 bases and J shed 6 bases, with 19 bases lying between them. This CDR3 region has 15 residues. The CDR3 loop is CASSPRGGSVDGYTF. The CDR3 DNA follows: TGCGCCAGCAGCCCCCGGGGGGGGAGTGTTGATGGCTACACCTTC.

V and J are TRBV9 and TRBJ2-1; D unresolved. V was cut by 4 bases and J by 4 bases, with 12 bases left in between. Germline-derived CDR1 and CDR2 are SGDLS and YYNGEE. CDR3 length equals 14 residues. For the CDR3, the DNA is TGTGCCAGCAGCCACTCTCAGATATACAATGAGCAGTTCTTC. The encoded protein is CASSHSQIYNEQFF.

This clone was detected once. The chain carries TRBV29-1 and TRBJ1-3, with D hard to call. CDR3 length equals 13 residues. CDR1 is SQVTM and CDR2 is ANQGSEA in the germline V gene. V lost 7 bases, J lost 0 bases, and 10 bases lay in between. The CDR3, as DNA: TGCAGCGCGAGACCGGTCTCTGGAAACACCATATATTTT. This codes for CSARPVSGNTIYF. The full variable domain, in which reference TRBV29-1 and TRBJ1-3 provide the parts outside the CDR3, is SAVISQKPSRDICQRGTSLTIQCQVDSQVTMMFWYRQQPGQSLTLIATANQGSEATYESGFVIDKFPISRPNLTFSTLTVSNMSPEDSSIYLCSARPVSGNTIYFGEGSWLTVV.

The rearrangement joins TRBV28 to TRBJ2-5, with D perhaps TRBD1 (6 bases). The CDR3 covers 15 residues. V was shortened by 5 bases and J by 2 bases, with 15 bases between the two germline ends. Germline V gene data show CDR1 as MDHEN and CDR2 as SYDVKM. The CDR3: CASSRNRARQETQYF. CDR3 DNA sequence: TGTGCCAGCAGTAGGAACAGGGCTCGGCAAGAGACCCAGTACTTC. The full variable domain, its missing parts supplied by reference TRBV28 and TRBJ2-5, is DVKVTQSSRYLVKRTGEKVFLECVQDMDHENMFWYRQDPGLGLRLIYFSYDVKMKEKGDIPEGYSVSREKKERFSLILESASTNQTSMYLCASSRNRARQETQYFGPGTRLLVL.

This rearrangement joins TRBV12-2 to TRBJ1-3; no check of the table's D call, TRBD1, against the DNA was made. TRBV12-2 has pseudogene status. This CDR3 comprises 15 residues. This chain's CDR3 is CASRPDKSSGNTIYF. The CDR3 nucleotides are TGTGCAAGTCGTCCGGACAAGAGCTCTGGAAACACCATATATTTT.

This clone has a single count. This chain uses TRBV7-2 with TRBJ2-7; 13 nucleotides line up with TRBD2. The germline V gene has CDR1 SGHTA and CDR2 FQGNSA. CDR3 length: 16 residues. With V trimmed by 5 bases and J by 3 bases, 7 bases remained unmatched. CDR3 DNA sequence: TGTGCCAGCAGCCCGATGGGACTAGCGGGGCGCTACGAGCAGTACTTC. It encodes CASSPMGLAGRYEQYF.

V and J are TRBV13 and TRBJ2-7, with D perhaps TRBD2 (5 bases). Per germline, CDR1 PRHDT and CDR2 FYEKMQ (reference sequence). The V and J ends lost 4 bases and 3 bases respectively, with 13 bases between them. CDR3 length: 14 amino acids. The CDR3 region has the DNA TGTGCCAGCAGCTCCTGGACTGCCAACTACGAGCAGTACTTC. It encodes CASSSWTANYEQYF.

V and J are TRBV10-2 and TRBJ2-7; D call uncertain. The CDR3 runs to 10 residues. Germline CDR1 WSHSY, CDR2 SAAADI. V was cut by 3 bases and J by 5 bases, with 2 bases left in between. For the CDR3, the DNA is TGCGCCAGCAGTGACCACGAGCAGTACTTC. Translating it yields CASSDHEQYF.

V gene TRBV9 combines with J gene TRBJ1-4, with D perhaps TRBD1 (5 bases). Trimming stripped 0 bases from V and 8 bases from J, with 14 bases between. Germline lookup yields CDR1 SGDLS and CDR2 YYNGEE. The CDR3 is 15 amino acids. The CDR3: CASSVAGGSVEKLFF. CDR3 bases: TGTGCCAGCAGCGTAGCTGGGGGGAGCGTCGAAAAACTGTTTTTT.

This clone has only a few counts. V is TRBV5-1 and J is TRBJ1-1; no firm D call. The CDR3 covers 14 residues. The germline CDR1 and CDR2 sequences are SGHRS and YFSETQ. V was clipped by 4 bases and J by 6 bases, with 16 bases between them. The CDR3 sequence: CASSLDPLVSEAFF. The DNA for the CDR3 is TGCGCCAGCAGCCTGGACCCCCTTGTTTCTGAAGCTTTCTTT.

The rearrangement uses TRBV4-2 and TRBJ2-7, with TRBD2 matching over 10 bases. In germline, CDR1 is LGHNA, CDR2 YNFKEQ. The CDR3 loop spans 15 amino acids. The ends lost 0 bases at V and 6 bases at J; junction bases unmatched: 5. CDR3 amino acids: CASSQEAGGPSEQYF. In DNA, the CDR3 is TGTGCCAGCAGCCAAGAAGCGGGAGGGCCAAGCGAGCAGTACTTC.